Each of the 2 T cell receptor beta chains below was sequenced from the same sample in a study of cytomegalovirus exposure and HLA in healthy donors. 60 Vbeta and 13 Jbeta primers were used in PCR. Here immunoSEQ multiplex PCR was the method, and the copy in TCRdb shows in-frame clones only, minus some. The sample lists 160,000 or so clones; roughly 72% were seen once. The specimen sequenced was PBMCs. These receptors were taken from a woman in her 40s in good health and CMV-seronegative.

The chain recombines TRBV6-1 with TRBJ1-1, with TRBD1 identical over 10 bases. With V trimmed by 4 bases and J by 1 base, 3 bases remained unmatched. Germline V lookup: CDR1 MNHNS, CDR2 SASEGT. The CDR3 sequence is 15 residues long. CDR3 region: CASSGGDRGNTEAFF. CDR3 nucleotide sequence: TGTGCCAGCAGTGGGGGGGACAGGGGGAACACTGAAGCTTTCTTT.

J is TRBJ1-2 and V is TRBV5-6; 7 positions agree with TRBD1. Germline CDR1 is SGHDT and CDR2 is YYEEEE. This CDR3 contains 14 residues. The V gene end was trimmed by 0 bases and the J gene end by 8 bases; junction bases not matched to a gene: 7. Written as DNA, the CDR3 is TGTGCCAGCAGCTTGGGACAGGGAACGGGAGGCTACACCTTC. It encodes CASSLGQGTGGYTF.